A selection of T cell receptor beta chains follows, all from one sample in a study of blood T cell repertoires in COVID-19. The repertoire was sequenced with immunoSEQ multiplex PCR; TCRdb's copy has only in-frame clones and lacks some. The data hold about 350,000 clones, with roughly nine tenths observed a single time. The sample comprised PBMCs or T cells enriched from blood (not recorded which). These receptors all stem from a woman aged 25 to 39 who had recovered from COVID-19. The CDR3 runs from the conserved cysteine through the conserved F or W. Fields, in order: V gene, clone size, D gene, J gene, CDR3 protein, CDR3 DNA. D genes are given only for firm matches. For some rows the clone size is stated as once, few or many, or as a class when expanded; others skip it.

TRBV5-1	NA	TRBD1	TRBJ2-2	CASRSGQGIPTGELFF	TGCGCCAGCAGGTCGGGACAGGGGATCCCCACCGGGGAGCTGTTTTTT
TRBV7-9	NA	TRBD1	TRBJ1-6	CASSVDRVLGSPLHF	TGTGCCAGCAGTGTGGACAGGGTACTGGGTTCACCCCTCCACTTT
TRBV3-1/TRBV3-2	NA	NA	TRBJ2-1	CASSPGWDFYNEQFF	TGTGCCAGCAGCCCGGGATGGGACTTCTACAATGAGCAGTTCTTC
TRBV2	NA	TRBD1	TRBJ2-7	CASRDRGQGEQYF	TGTGCCAGCCGGGACAGGGGGCAAGGGGAGCAGTACTTC
TRBV30	NA	TRBD1	TRBJ2-7	CAWTQTGIYEQYF	TGTGCCTGGACTCAGACAGGGATCTACGAGCAGTACTTC
TRBV5-4	NA	NA	TRBJ1-2	CASRPRQNTNYGYTF	TGTGCCAGCAGACCGCGACAGAACACTAACTATGGCTACACCTTC
TRBV9	NA	TRBD2	TRBJ2-7	CASSVGSGGYYEQYF	TGTGCCAGCAGCGTAGGTAGCGGGGGGTACTACGAGCAGTACTTC
TRBV7-2	once	TRBD2	TRBJ2-1	CASSLGGGPYNEQFF	TGTGCCAGCAGCTTGGGCGGGGGGCCCTACAATGAGCAGTTCTTC
TRBV5-1	NA	NA	TRBJ2-7	CASNPMGEFTGEQYF	TGCGCCAGCAACCCTATGGGAGAATTCACGGGCGAGCAGTACTTC
TRBV11-2	NA	NA	TRBJ2-5	CASSLAADYQETQYF	TGTGCCAGCAGCTTAGCGGCAGACTACCAAGAGACCCAGTACTTC
TRBV27	NA	TRBD1	TRBJ2-1	CASSSDRGWYNEQFF	TGTGCCAGCAGTTCGGACAGGGGCTGGTACAATGAGCAGTTCTTC
TRBV12-3/TRBV12-4	once	NA	TRBJ1-6	CASSNYRNSPLHF	TGTGCCAGCAGTAACTACAGGAATTCACCCCTCCACTTT
TRBV9	NA	TRBD1	TRBJ1-5	CASSPGTGVGGNQPQHF	TGTGCCAGCAGCCCCGGGACAGGGGTTGGGGGCAATCAGCCCCAGCATTTT
TRBV7-9	NA	TRBD1	TRBJ2-7	CASSSAAGQGLPYEQYF	TGTGCCAGCAGCTCCGCAGCTGGACAGGGCCTCCCCTACGAGCAGTACTTC
TRBV6-5	NA	TRBD1	TRBJ1-2	CASSYSRTGIGYTF	TGTGCCAGCAGTTACTCAAGGACAGGGATCGGCTACACCTTC
TRBV5-1	NA	TRBD2	TRBJ2-5	CASSPEGGGGQETQYF	TGCGCCAGCAGCCCCGAGGGCGGCGGGGGCCAAGAGACCCAGTACTTC
TRBV10-1	NA	TRBD1	TRBJ2-7	CASSESGLRGQGSHEQYF	TGCGCCAGCAGTGAGTCTGGTCTACGGGGACAGGGAAGCCACGAGCAGTACTTC
TRBV5-6	NA	NA	TRBJ2-3	CASSRQGGTDTQYF	TGTGCCAGCAGCAGGCAGGGGGGCACCGATACGCAGTATTTT
TRBV30	NA	NA	TRBJ1-5	CAWGRGARQPQHF	TGTGCCTGGGGCCGGGGGGCACGTCAGCCCCAGCATTTT
TRBV6-5	NA	NA	TRBJ1-6	CASSYGAGAGIGSLHF	TGTGCCAGCAGTTACGGGGCAGGGGCCGGGATCGGGTCCCTCCACTTT
TRBV2	NA	NA	TRBJ1-2	CASSERQGMYGYTF	TGTGCCAGCAGTGAACGGCAGGGGATGTATGGCTACACCTTC
TRBV11-3	NA	NA	TRBJ1-3	CASSAGAGPSGNTIYF	TGTGCCAGCAGCGCGGGGGCAGGGCCCTCTGGAAACACCATATATTTT
TRBV28	NA	NA	TRBJ2-2	CASSLFRGFGTGELFF	TGTGCCAGCAGTTTATTTAGGGGTTTTGGCACCGGGGAGCTGTTTTTT
TRBV7-9	NA	TRBD1	TRBJ2-5	CASSLKGAGETQYF	TGTGCCAGCAGCTTAAAGGGGGCTGGGGAGACCCAGTACTTC
TRBV7-2	NA	NA	TRBJ2-3	CASSPVGGRWDTQYF	TGTGCCAGCAGCCCGGTGGGGGGACGGTGGGATACGCAGTATTTT
TRBV19	NA	TRBD1	TRBJ1-5	CASSIPPRSGQGSSNQPQHF	TGTGCCAGTAGTATCCCCCCACGATCCGGACAGGGGAGTAGCAATCAGCCCCAGCATTTT
TRBV5-5	NA	TRBD1	TRBJ1-1	CASSSPGQQNTEAFF	TGTGCCAGCAGCTCCCCGGGACAGCAGAACACTGAAGCTTTCTTT
TRBV11-3	NA	NA	TRBJ2-1	CASSWTGSYNEQFF	TGTGCCAGCAGCTGGACGGGATCCTACAATGAGCAGTTCTTC
TRBV19	NA	TRBD1	TRBJ1-2	CASSIRQGARPSYGGYTF	TGTGCCAGTAGTATTAGACAGGGGGCGAGGCCGAGCTATGGCGGCTACACCTTC
TRBV2	NA	TRBD1	TRBJ1-1	CASSDETGRGILGGTEAFF	TGTGCCAGCAGTGATGAGACCGGCAGGGGGATACTCGGAGGAACTGAAGCTTTCTTT
TRBV7-2	NA	TRBD1	TRBJ2-7	CASSSRQGPSYEQYF	TGTGCCAGCAGCAGCCGACAGGGGCCCTCCTACGAGCAGTACTTC
TRBV2	NA	TRBD2	TRBJ2-5	CASNGLDGETQYF	TGTGCCAGCAACGGACTAGATGGAGAGACCCAGTACTTC
TRBV28	once	TRBD2	TRBJ2-3	CASSPGLAGADTQYF	TGTGCCAGCAGTCCGGGACTAGCGGGGGCCGATACGCAGTATTTT
TRBV15	NA	NA	TRBJ1-5	CATSKRAGPGNNQPQHF	TGTGCCACCAGCAAAAGGGCTGGACCGGGGAACAATCAGCCCCAGCATTTT